This entry lists 27 T cell receptor beta chains sequenced from one sample in a study of early T cells in non-severe SARS-CoV-2 infection. TCRdb independently ran MiXCR on the 5' RACE reads; one entry per CDR3 protein. The table has 45,000 to 50,000 distinct CDR3 sequences, 5.6% seen once. Sample: whole blood. These receptors originate from an adult who was a healthcare worker with PCR-confirmed SARS-CoV-2 infection or an uninfected control (not recorded which).

This clonotype was observed a few times. The chain carries TRBV21-1 and TRBJ2-6; the table's D call, TRBD1, has no DNA check behind it. TRBV21-1 is listed as a pseudogene. CDR3 size: 18 residues. The CDR3 region has the DNA TGTGCCAGCAGCAACCCCCGGGACAGAGGCTCTGGGGCCAACGTCCTGACTTTC. Protein product: CASSNPRDRGSGANVLTF.

V gene TRBV27 combines with J gene TRBJ2-7; D could derive from TRBD1 or TRBD2 (5 bases each). Trimming removed 6 bases at V and 0 bases at J, with 12 bases between. The length of the CDR3 is 14 residues. The germline gives CDR1 MNHEY, CDR2 SMNVEV (reference sequence). CDR3 sequence reads: CASSFGAFSYEQYF. The CDR3 DNA follows: TGTGCCAGCAGCTTCGGGGCCTTCTCCTACGAGCAGTACTTC.

This clonotype was found many times. The J gene is TRBJ2-7, the V gene TRBV7-9; 7 nucleotides agree with TRBD1. V shed 6 bases, J shed 5 bases, and the junction held 10 bases outside the gene matches. In germline, CDR1 is SEHNR, CDR2 FQNEAQ (reference sequence). This CDR3 comprises 14 residues. CDR3 sequence (DNA): TGTGCCAGCAGACTCTCCGGGACAGTCAACGAGCAGTACTTC. Residues: CASRLSGTVNEQYF.

The V call is TRBV6-2 or TRBV6-3, the J call TRBJ1-6; 7 nucleotides line up with TRBD1. There are 15 residues in the CDR3. Per the germline V gene, CDR1 is MNHEY and CDR2 is SVGEGT. V trimming: 4 bases; J trimming: 5 bases; junction bases outside the gene matches: 5. The CDR3 region has the DNA TGTGCCAGCAGTTTACAGGGGATTGATAATTCACCCCTCCACTTT. Its protein product is CASSLQGIDNSPLHF.

This clonotype has ten or more counts. The chain combines TRBV20-1 with TRBJ2-1; D remains ambiguous. Germline-derived CDR1 and CDR2 are DFQATT and SNEGSKA (reference sequence). V was cut by 3 bases and J by 5 bases, with 20 bases left in between. The CDR3 extends over 16 amino acids. The CDR3, as DNA: TGCAGTGCTAGCAGAAGGTTTATCGCTGCACACAATGAGCAGTTCTTC. Encoded protein: CSASRRFIAAHNEQFF.

The chain recombines TRBV18 with TRBJ2-3, with a possible D match to TRBD1 (5 bases). V was cut by 3 bases and J by 1 base, with 20 bases left in between. The CDR3 contains 18 residues. Per germline, CDR1 KGHSH and CDR2 LQKENI. The CDR3 region is CASSPLRQGLIRTDTQYF. The DNA of the CDR3 is TGTGCCAGCTCACCTCTTCGGCAGGGCCTTATACGCACAGATACGCAGTATTTT.

This clonotype was observed a few times. Just one base apart from a much larger clone, this may be a read error. The chain links TRBV6-6 to TRBJ2-1; TRBD2 aligns across 7 bases. Losses at the gene ends were 6 bases for V and 3 bases for J; bases not matched to a gene: 11. Germline loops: CDR1 MNHNY, CDR2 SVGAGI (reference sequence). This CDR3 spans 16 amino acids. DNA for the CDR3: TGTGCCAGCAGCCTCCCCGGGAGGCCCCTCTACAATGAGCAGTTCTTC. Its protein is CASSLPGRPLYNEQFF.

This clonotype came up a few times. The chain couples TRBV28 to TRBJ2-1; 10 bases are a match to TRBD2. With V trimmed by 5 bases and J by 7 bases, 11 bases remained unmatched. The CDR3 has 16 residues. Per germline, CDR1 MDHEN and CDR2 SYDVKM. CDR3 residues: CASSPLAGKHGNEQFF. In nucleotides, the CDR3 is TGTGCCAGCAGTCCACTAGCGGGGAAGCACGGGAATGAGCAGTTCTTC.

A few counts support this clonotype. The rearrangement joins TRBV10-3 to TRBJ2-1; the D call may be TRBD1 or TRBD2 (6 bases each). Germline V gives CDR1 ENHRY, CDR2 SYGVKD. Trimming left V 11 bases short and J 4 bases short, with 27 bases between. CDR3 length: 17 residues. The CDR3: CASGGPSVRDPYNEQFF. The CDR3 DNA reads as TGTGCCTCCGGGGGCCCCTCGGTACGCGATCCGTACAATGAGCAGTTCTTC.

This chain connects TRBV5-1 to TRBJ1-1; possible D gene TRBD1, 5 bases. Germline V gene lookup returns CDR1 SGHRS and CDR2 YFSETQ. Trimming cost V 0 bases and J 0 bases, with 18 bases left between them. This CDR3 spans 18 amino acids. Here the CDR3 DNA reads TGCGCCAGCAGCTTGGGGGGCAGGGCCGGAGTCATGAACACTGAAGCTTTCTTT. It specifies CASSLGGRAGVMNTEAFF.

The J gene is TRBJ2-7, the V gene TRBV20-1; D uncertain. The CDR3 totals 12 residues. Germline assignment: CDR1 DFQATT and CDR2 SNEGSKA (reference sequence). The germline V and J ends were trimmed by 1 base and 2 bases, with 6 bases remaining between them. The CDR3 DNA reads TGCAGTGCTAGAGTGGCTACCTACGAGCAGTACTTC. Encoded protein: CSARVATYEQYF.

Note on this clonotype: This sequence may be a read error, since a much larger clone differs from it by one base. The chain has TRBV20-1 and TRBJ1-1; D remains ambiguous. V was clipped by 5 bases and J by 7 bases, with 17 bases between them. CDR1 and CDR2 from the germline V gene are DFQATT and SNEGSKA (reference sequence). The CDR3 is 13 residues long. For the CDR3, the DNA is TGCAGTGCTCGAACTAACCGGCTGGTTGAAGCTTTCTTT. Its protein product is CSARTNRLVEAFF.

This clonotype was observed many times. The chain carries TRBV7-9 and TRBJ1-4; the D gene is possibly TRBD1 (5 bases). V was cut by 2 bases and J by 3 bases, with 10 bases left in between. CDR3 length: 15 amino acids. From germline, CDR1 is SEHNR and CDR2 FQNEAQ (reference sequence). This chain's CDR3 is CASSLRGYSNEKLFF. The CDR3 DNA is TGTGCCAGCAGCTTACGGGGGTACTCTAATGAAAAACTGTTTTTT.

CDR3 nucleotides: TGTGCCAGCTCACCCCTGCAGGGGTTGAACACTGAAGCTTTCTTT. Amino acid sequence: CASSPLQGLNTEAFF. The chain uses TRBV18 and TRBJ1-1; tentatively, D is TRBD1 (6 bases). Germline CDR1 and CDR2: KGHSH and LQKENI. V was clipped by 3 bases and J by 0 bases, with 11 bases between them. This CDR3 is built from 15 residues.

V is TRBV7-2 and J is TRBJ2-3, with a weak D call TRBD2 (6 bases). The CDR3 has 14 residues. Germline CDR1 is SGHTA and CDR2 is FQGNSA. V lost 6 bases, J lost 6 bases, and 16 bases lay in between. CDR3 sequence: CASSTHGGPDTQYF. In DNA, the CDR3 is TGTGCCAGCAGTACCCACGGAGGGCCGGATACGCAGTATTTT.

This clonotype turned up a few times. This chain connects TRBV6-2 or TRBV6-3 to TRBJ2-2; 8 nucleotides agree with TRBD1. Germline loops: CDR1 MNHEY, CDR2 SVGEGT. V gave up 4 bases and J gave up 3 bases; unmatched junction bases: 7. There are 16 residues in the CDR3. In DNA form, the CDR3 reads TGTGCCAGCAGTTTTGGACAGGGACCTTACACCGGGGAGCTGTTTTTT. Its protein product is CASSFGQGPYTGELFF.

The V and J genes are TRBV9 and TRBJ2-7, with D uncertain. The V and J ends lost 0 bases and 6 bases respectively, with 10 bases between them. The CDR3 is made up of 13 amino acids. CDR1 is SGDLS and CDR2 is YYNGEE in the germline V gene. CDR3 sequence (DNA): TGTGCCAGCAGCGTAGCGAGGACCAGCGAGCAGTACTTC. Protein sequence: CASSVARTSEQYF.

This clonotype showed up many times. The chain is built from TRBV27 and TRBJ2-3, with D tentatively TRBD1 or TRBD2 (5 bases each). The CDR3 length is 15 residues. Trimming took off 7 bases at V and 6 bases at J, with 20 bases between the two ends. Per germline, CDR1 MNHEY and CDR2 SMNVEV (reference sequence). The CDR3 DNA sequence: TGTGCCAGCACTACCAGCAGGATGAGGGGCGATACGCAGTATTTT. This translates into CASTTSRMRGDTQYF.

This clonotype was found many times. In nucleotides, the CDR3 is TGTGCCAGCAGTCCTGGACAGGGCAGCTCCTACGAGCAGTACTTC. It encodes CASSPGQGSSYEQYF. This sequence joins TRBV12-3 or TRBV12-4 and TRBJ2-7; 8 bases line up with TRBD1. V dropped 5 bases and J dropped 0; count of bases not matched to a gene: 6. This CDR3 spans 15 amino acids.

This clonotype was counted ten times or more. The genes are TRBV5-1 and TRBJ2-7; D remains ambiguous. CDR3 length: 15 residues. Germline V lookup: CDR1 SGHRS, CDR2 YFSETQ. V was cut by 2 bases and J by 6 bases, with 18 bases left in between. The CDR3 sequence is CASSLMASGGSEQYF. The CDR3 DNA follows: TGCGCCAGCAGCTTAATGGCCTCCGGTGGTAGCGAGCAGTACTTC.

This clonotype was recorded at least ten times. This chain uses TRBV6-1 with TRBJ2-1, with TRBD1 identical over 8 bases. The CDR3 spans 15 residues. Germline trimming cut 4 bases from V and 7 bases from J; bases unmatched to any gene: 9. CDR1 is MNHNS and CDR2 is SASEGT in the germline V gene. The CDR3 DNA is TGTGCCAGCAGTGTAATGGACAGGGATTCGAATGAGCAGTTCTTC. As protein: CASSVMDRDSNEQFF.

This clonotype was found many times. The V gene is TRBV14, the J gene TRBJ2-3, with 10 bases that match TRBD2. This CDR3 has 17 residues. The V gene's germline CDR1 is SGHDN and CDR2 FVKESK. V lost 4 bases, J lost 0 bases, and 7 bases stayed unmatched. The chain's CDR3 is CASSPLRGLASTDTQYF. In DNA, the CDR3 is TGTGCCAGCAGCCCACTTCGGGGACTAGCGAGCACAGATACGCAGTATTTT.

The rearrangement links TRBV29-1 to TRBJ1-1, with D tentatively TRBD1 (5 bases). CDR1 and CDR2 from the germline V gene are SQVTM and ANQGSEA. The CDR3 spans 13 residues. V was shortened by 5 bases and J by 0 bases, with 10 bases between the two germline ends. In nucleotides, the CDR3 is TGCAGCGTTCGGACACCTCTGAACACTGAAGCTTTCTTT. Residues: CSVRTPLNTEAFF.

This clonotype was recorded many times. The chain recombines TRBV7-2 with TRBJ1-6, with unresolved D. Per the germline V gene, CDR1 is SGHTA and CDR2 is FQGNSA. The CDR3 length is 16 residues. Trimming shortened V by 3 bases and J by 2 bases, and 11 bases separated the two germline ends. CDR3 in amino acids: CASSLEGFTYNSPLHF. For the CDR3, the DNA is TGTGCCAGCAGCTTGGAGGGTTTTACCTATAATTCACCCCTCCACTTT.

This clonotype was seen at least ten times. The chain carries TRBV3-1 and TRBJ1-5; 8 nucleotides align to TRBD1. The CDR3 runs to 14 residues. CDR1 is LGHDT, CDR2 YNNKEL, per germline (reference sequence). V shed 4 bases, J shed 4 bases, and the junction held 3 bases outside the gene matches. DNA for the CDR3: TGTGCCAGCAGCCCCAGGGGGCTTAATCAGCCCCAGCATTTT. It specifies CASSPRGLNQPQHF. Supplemented by reference TRBV3-1 and TRBJ1-5, the full variable domain reads DTAVSQTPKYLVTQMGNDKSIKCEQNLGHDTMYWYKQDSKKFLKIMFSYNNKELIINETVPNRFSPKSPDKAHLNLHINSLELGDSAVYFCASSPRGLNQPQHFGDGTRLSIL.

This clonotype was seen repeatedly, ten times or more. The rearrangement joins TRBV9 to TRBJ1-1; D is unresolved. Trimming shortened V by 4 bases and J by 1 base, and 14 bases separated the two germline ends. Germline V gene lookup returns CDR1 SGDLS and CDR2 YYNGEE. The CDR3 runs 15 residues. In nucleotides, the CDR3 is TGTGCCAGCAGCCCGTCGATCACACCGAACACTGAAGCTTTCTTT. Residues: CASSPSITPNTEAFF.

There are a few counts of this clonotype. The chain carries TRBV6-1 and TRBJ1-5, with D unresolved. V was trimmed by 3 bases and J by 0 bases, leaving 18 bases between them. In germline, CDR1 is MNHNS, CDR2 SASEGT. The CDR3 is 18 amino acids. CDR3 loop: CASSEVVTGSYSNQPQHF. Here the CDR3 DNA reads TGTGCCAGCAGTGAGGTCGTTACGGGCAGCTATAGCAATCAGCCCCAGCATTTT.